The 28 T cell receptor beta chains in this list originate from one sample, sequenced in a study of spatial heterogeneity in lung cancer. TCRdb itself ran the 5' RACE reads through MiXCR, one entry per CDR3 protein. Among around 47,000 distinct CDR3 sequences listed, more than 6.5% were seen once. The sample's time point: blood at routine non-recurrence follow-up after resection. Whole RNA was taken from tumor, nontumor lung or frozen PBMC; it was then sequenced unsorted. The material was PBMCs, obtained at follow-up. These TCRs come from a female donor with early-stage non-small cell lung cancer.

This clonotype turned up a few times. V and J are TRBV2 and TRBJ1-5; D perhaps matches TRBD1 (5 bases). The CDR3 runs to 15 residues. Germline V gene data show CDR1 as SNHLY and CDR2 as FYNNEI. V lost 0 bases and J lost 5, with 11 bases in between. The chain's CDR3 is CASSEALVGDQPQHF. The CDR3 DNA reads TGTGCCAGCAGTGAAGCGTTGGTGGGGGATCAGCCCCAGCATTTT.

This clonotype turned up a few times. This chain links TRBV7-2 with TRBJ2-3, with 10 bases matching TRBD2. The J segment lost 6 bases and the V segment lost 3 bases, leaving 6 bases of the junction unmatched. Germline CDR1 and CDR2: SGHTA and FQGNSA. CDR3 length: 15 residues. The CDR3 loop reads CASSFFSGGRDTQYF. The DNA of the CDR3 is TGTGCCAGCAGCTTTTTTAGCGGGGGGCGGGATACGCAGTATTTT.

This clonotype was detected many times. The CDR3 spells CASSRQGLNTGELFF. The CDR3 DNA follows: TGCGCCAGCAGCCGACAGGGGCTGAACACCGGGGAGCTGTTTTTT. The chain employs TRBV4-3 and TRBJ2-2, with 8 bases aligning to TRBD1. This CDR3 is 15 amino acids long. The junction had 2 bases not matched to a gene; V was cut back by 4 bases and J by 1 base. Germline V CDR1 and CDR2: LGHNA, YSLEER.

This clonotype was detected many times. This sequence joins TRBV12-3 or TRBV12-4 and TRBJ2-5, with D possibly being TRBD1 (5 bases). V lost 6 bases and J 6 bases, leaving 17 bases between the germline ends. This CDR3 contains 14 residues. The CDR3 reads CASSQKGIEKTQYF. Here the CDR3 DNA reads TGTGCCAGCAGCCAGAAGGGGATTGAGAAGACCCAGTACTTC.

The sample holds a few counts of this clonotype. The chain links TRBV5-6 to TRBJ2-2; no clear D. Trimming shortened V by 5 bases and J by 3 bases, and 14 bases separated the two germline ends. The germline CDR1 and CDR2 sequences are SGHDT and YYEEEE. The CDR3 has 15 residues. The CDR3 region has the DNA TGTGCCAGCAGTCCGGGTCCTAGGGACACCGGGGAGCTGTTTTTT. This codes for CASSPGPRDTGELFF. The variable domain in full, with the rest retrieved from reference TRBV5-6 and TRBJ2-2, is DAGVTQSPTHLIKTRGQQVTLRCSPKSGHDTVSWYQQALGQGPQFIFQYYEEEERQRGNFPDRFSGHQFPNYSSELNVNALLLGDSALYLCASSPGPRDTGELFFGEGSRLTVL.

This clonotype was found many times. This chain uses TRBV6-6 with TRBJ2-1; tentatively, D is TRBD1 (5 bases). V shed 7 bases and J shed 7 bases, with 14 bases lying between them. Germline V gene sequence: CDR1 MNHNY, CDR2 SVGAGI (reference sequence). This CDR3 is built from 13 residues. CDR3 protein: CASNVAGLNEQFF. The CDR3 DNA sequence: TGTGCCAGCAACGTGGCAGGGCTGAATGAGCAGTTCTTC.

The chain joins TRBV5-6 to TRBJ2-3, with D possibly being TRBD1 (5 bases). This CDR3 is 14 amino acids long. Germline assignment: CDR1 SGHDT and CDR2 YYEEEE. Trimming cost V 1 base and J 1 base, with 7 bases left between them. The CDR3 DNA sequence: TGTGCCAGCAGCTTGTGGGGCGGCACAGATACGCAGTATTTT. Translating it yields CASSLWGGTDTQYF.

The V and J genes are TRBV7-9 and TRBJ1-2; maybe TRBD1 (5 bases). V lost 4 bases, J lost 3 bases, and 15 bases lay in between. Germline CDR1 reads SEHNR; CDR2 reads FQNEAQ (reference sequence). The CDR3 is made up of 15 amino acids. In DNA, the CDR3 is TGTGCCAGCAGCTCCGGGGGGGACGGGCACTATGGCTACACCTTC. This codes for CASSSGGDGHYGYTF.

This clonotype was counted a few times. J is TRBJ1-4 and V is TRBV27; D perhaps matches TRBD1 (5 bases). Germline CDR1 is MNHEY and CDR2 is SMNVEV (reference sequence). The ends were cut back, 7 bases at V and 7 bases at J, with 13 bases in the middle. CDR3 length equals 13 residues. Here the CDR3 reads CASTLLQGEKLFF. The CDR3 bases are TGTGCCAGCACTCTACTTCAGGGTGAAAAACTGTTTTTT.

This clonotype showed up many times. The gene calls are TRBV7-2 and TRBJ2-3; tentative D call: TRBD1 (6 bases). The CDR3 totals 15 residues. V gave up 2 bases and J gave up 4 bases, with 13 bases separating them. Germline CDR1 SGHTA, CDR2 FQGNSA. CDR3 nucleotide sequence: TGTGCCAGCAGCTTAAGTGGGGGCCGAGCAGATACGCAGTATTTT. Protein product: CASSLSGGRADTQYF.

The rearrangement uses TRBV4-1 and TRBJ1-2; unclear D gene. Germline-derived CDR1 and CDR2 are MGHRA and YSYEKL. The V end lost 0 bases, the J end lost 5 bases, and 10 bases lay between the germline ends. This CDR3 is 14 amino acids long. The CDR3 protein is CASSQEDEQYGYTF. Written as DNA, the CDR3 is TGCGCCAGCAGCCAAGAAGACGAGCAGTATGGCTACACCTTC.

This sequence joins TRBV20-1 and TRBJ1-1; no firm D call. Germline V CDR1 and CDR2: DFQATT, SNEGSKA (reference sequence). The V end was cut by 4 bases, the J end by 0 bases, with 9 bases between. CDR3 length: 13 amino acids. The CDR3 region is CSATRDMNTEAFF. CDR3 nucleotides: TGCAGTGCTACGAGGGATATGAACACTGAAGCTTTCTTT.

In this sample, this clonotype turned up a few times. The junction departs from germline at one end; a sequencing error may be responsible. V usage is TRBV5-1 and J usage is TRBJ2-5, with D maybe TRBD2 (5 bases). Germline CDR1 SGHRS, CDR2 YFSETQ. This CDR3 has 14 amino acids. CDR3 sequence: CANSYKGRQETQYF. The CDR3 nucleotides are TGCGCCAACAGCTATAAAGGGAGACAAGAGACCCAGTACTTC.

This clonotype occurred a few times. The V call is TRBV20-1, the J call TRBJ2-1; perhaps TRBD2 as D (7 bases). Trimming removed 7 bases from V and 7 bases from J, with 23 bases in between. Germline loops: CDR1 DFQATT, CDR2 SNEGSKA (reference sequence). CDR3 size: 15 residues. The CDR3 region is CSEDRGGLSGNEQFF. Written as DNA, the CDR3 is TGCAGTGAGGATCGCGGGGGCCTTTCGGGGAATGAGCAGTTCTTC.

This clonotype was picked up a small number of times. The chain recombines TRBV18 with TRBJ2-1; 13 nucleotides line up with TRBD2. V was pared by 5 bases and J by 4 bases, with 5 bases of the junction left unmatched. The CDR3 totals 16 residues. Per the germline V gene, CDR1 is KGHSH and CDR2 is LQKENI. The CDR3 region is CASSVSGLAGYNEQFF. The CDR3 coding sequence is TGTGCCAGCTCAGTCTCGGGACTAGCGGGGTACAATGAGCAGTTCTTC.

This clonotype appeared many times. This chain links TRBV6-1 with TRBJ1-6; perhaps TRBD1 as D (5 bases). The CDR3 is 13 amino acids. Between the trimmed V and J ends, which lost 8 bases and 6 bases, there was a span of 11 bases. CDR1 MNHNS and CDR2 SASEGT come from the germline V gene. The CDR3 DNA reads as TGTGCCAGCTTTGACAGATCTAATTCACCCCTCCACTTT. Translated: CASFDRSNSPLHF.

This clonotype showed up many times. J is TRBJ2-2 and V is TRBV29-1; 7 bases align to TRBD2. The CDR3 loop spans 12 amino acids. V trimming: 4 bases; J trimming: 4 bases; junction bases outside the gene matches: 0. Germline CDR1 SQVTM, CDR2 ANQGSEA. CDR3: CSVGGSTGELFF. The CDR3 DNA reads TGCAGCGTTGGCGGGAGCACCGGGGAGCTGTTTTTT.

This clonotype was picked up a small number of times. The CDR3 protein is CASSLTAPGELFF. For the CDR3, the DNA is TGCGCCAGCAGCTTGACTGCCCCCGGGGAGCTGTTTTTT. The chain employs TRBV5-1 and TRBJ2-2, with D unresolved. Trimming cost V 1 base and J 6 bases, with 7 bases left between them. Germline V gives CDR1 SGHRS, CDR2 YFSETQ. This CDR3 spans 13 amino acids.

This clonotype was counted at least ten times. The chain combines TRBV2 with TRBJ2-7; TRBD1 aligns across 7 bases. Germline V gene data show CDR1 as SNHLY and CDR2 as FYNNEI. The CDR3 runs to 14 residues. V was pared by 6 bases and J by 3 bases, with 8 bases of the junction left unmatched. The CDR3 reads CASSATGLGYEQYF. CDR3 nucleotide sequence: TGTGCCAGCAGCGCGACAGGGTTAGGCTACGAGCAGTACTTC.

The table lists this clonotype with many counts. The chain combines TRBV5-1 with TRBJ2-3, with a possible D match to TRBD1 (6 bases). Trimming took 4 bases from V and 0 from J, leaving 12 bases between them. CDR3 length equals 15 residues. Germline CDR1 reads SGHRS; CDR2 reads YFSETQ. The CDR3 region is CASSPGHSSTDTQYF. The CDR3 coding sequence is TGCGCCAGCAGCCCGGGACACTCTAGCACAGATACGCAGTATTTT.

At least ten counts were recorded for this clonotype. This chain joins TRBV24-1 and TRBJ2-2, with D perhaps TRBD1 (6 bases). The CDR3 contains 15 residues. Germline V gene lookup returns CDR1 KGHDR and CDR2 SFDVKD. Trimming took off 9 bases at V and 3 bases at J, with 16 bases between the two ends. CDR3 sequence: CATLPGTLYTGELFF. CDR3 in DNA: TGTGCCACCTTACCAGGGACACTTTACACCGGGGAGCTGTTTTTT.

This chain links TRBV25-1 with TRBJ2-5; 9 bases match TRBD2. CDR3 length: 16 amino acids. V lost 2 bases, J lost 2 bases, and 6 bases stayed unmatched. Germline CDR1 reads MGHDK; CDR2 reads SYGVNS. In nucleotides, the CDR3 is TGTGCCAGCAGTGAAAATAGCGGGGGACCTCAAGAGACCCAGTACTTC. It yields the protein CASSENSGGPQETQYF.

V is TRBV5-1 and J is TRBJ2-1; 12 bases agree with TRBD2. V lost 2 bases to trimming and J lost 10 bases; unmatched junction nucleotides: 7. From germline, CDR1 is SGHRS and CDR2 YFSETQ. The CDR3 has 15 amino acids. The CDR3: CASSFSSGGAGEQFF. The CDR3 region has the DNA TGCGCCAGCAGCTTCTCTAGCGGGGGGGCTGGCGAGCAGTTCTTC. Based on the CDR3 plus reference TRBV5-1 and TRBJ2-1, the full variable domain is KAGVTQTPRYLIKTRGQQVTLSCSPISGHRSVSWYQQTPGQGLQFLFEYFSETQRNKGNFPGRFSGRQFSNSRSEMNVSTLELGDSALYLCASSFSSGGAGEQFFGPGTRLTVL.

This clonotype was picked up a small number of times. The gene calls are TRBV7-6 and TRBJ2-7; D remains unclear. Germline V gives CDR1 SGHVS, CDR2 FNYEAQ. With 1 base removed from V and 2 bases from J, the gap between germline ends came to 18 bases. The CDR3 extends over 17 amino acids. CDR3 protein: CASSLGSRNDFPYEQYF. CDR3 nucleotides: TGTGCCAGCAGCTTAGGGTCTCGTAATGATTTCCCCTACGAGCAGTACTTC.

This clonotype has at least ten counts. The CDR3 reads CASSVQGGFNQPQHF. CDR3 DNA: TGTGCCAGCAGTGTACAGGGGGGCTTCAATCAGCCCCAGCATTTT. V is TRBV6-5 and J is TRBJ1-5; 8 bases are shared with TRBD1. The ends lost 5 bases at V and 3 bases at J; junction bases unmatched: 6. Germline assignment: CDR1 MNHEY and CDR2 SVGAGI. The CDR3 loop spans 15 amino acids.

Ten or more counts support this clonotype. The chain recombines TRBV12-3 or TRBV12-4 with TRBJ1-5; D unresolved. V lost 6 bases and J lost 2, with 14 bases in between. The CDR3 runs 15 residues. The CDR3 sequence: CASSPEVSRNQPQHF. CDR3 nucleotides: TGTGCCAGCAGCCCTGAGGTATCGCGCAATCAGCCCCAGCATTTT.

This clonotype has at least ten counts. The chain joins TRBV12-3 or TRBV12-4 to TRBJ1-5; D unresolved. Between the trimmed V and J ends, which lost 7 bases and 2 bases, there was a span of 12 bases. The CDR3 is 14 residues long. CDR3 sequence (DNA): TGTGCCAGCACCGCCTCAGGCGGCAATCAGCCCCAGCATTTT. Its protein product is CASTASGGNQPQHF.

The sample holds many counts of this clonotype. The chain couples TRBV20-1 to TRBJ1-1, with no clear D. Germline assignment: CDR1 DFQATT and CDR2 SNEGSKA (reference sequence). This CDR3 has 12 residues. Trimming took 2 bases from V and 2 from J, leaving 6 bases between them. The CDR3 nucleotides read TGCAGTGCTAGACCTCATAACACTGAAGCTTTCTTT. Translating it yields CSARPHNTEAFF.